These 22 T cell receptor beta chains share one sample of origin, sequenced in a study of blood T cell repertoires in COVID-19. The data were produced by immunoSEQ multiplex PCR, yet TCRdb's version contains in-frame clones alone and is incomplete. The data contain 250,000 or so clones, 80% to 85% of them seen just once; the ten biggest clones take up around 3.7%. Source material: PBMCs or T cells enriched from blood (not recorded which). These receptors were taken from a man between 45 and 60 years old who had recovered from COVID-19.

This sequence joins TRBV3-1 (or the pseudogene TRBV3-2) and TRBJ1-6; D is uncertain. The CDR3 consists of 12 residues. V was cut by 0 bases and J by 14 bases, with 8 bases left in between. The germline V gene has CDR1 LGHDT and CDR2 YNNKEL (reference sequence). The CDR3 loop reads CASSQDLRALHF. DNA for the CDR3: TGTGCCAGCAGCCAAGATCTGAGGGCCCTCCACTTT.

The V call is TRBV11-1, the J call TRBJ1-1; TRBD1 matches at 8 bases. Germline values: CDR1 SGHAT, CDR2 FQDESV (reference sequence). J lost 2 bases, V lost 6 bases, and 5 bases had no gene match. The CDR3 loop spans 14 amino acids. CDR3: CASSTQGVNTEAFF. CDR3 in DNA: TGTGCCAGCAGTACACAGGGGGTCAACACTGAAGCTTTCTTT.

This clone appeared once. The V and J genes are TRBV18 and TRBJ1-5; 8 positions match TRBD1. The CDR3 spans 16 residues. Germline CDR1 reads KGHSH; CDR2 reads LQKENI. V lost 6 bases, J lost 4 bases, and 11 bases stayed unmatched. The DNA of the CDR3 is TGTGCCAGCTCCAGACAGGGGTCGGGTGCTAATCAGCCCCAGCATTTT. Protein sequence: CASSRQGSGANQPQHF.

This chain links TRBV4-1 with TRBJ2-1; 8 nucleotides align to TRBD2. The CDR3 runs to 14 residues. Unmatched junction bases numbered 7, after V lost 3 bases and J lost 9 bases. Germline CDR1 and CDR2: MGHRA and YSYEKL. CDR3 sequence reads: CASSQGTSGAEQFF. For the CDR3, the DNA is TGCGCCAGCAGCCAGGGGACTAGTGGTGCTGAGCAGTTCTTC.

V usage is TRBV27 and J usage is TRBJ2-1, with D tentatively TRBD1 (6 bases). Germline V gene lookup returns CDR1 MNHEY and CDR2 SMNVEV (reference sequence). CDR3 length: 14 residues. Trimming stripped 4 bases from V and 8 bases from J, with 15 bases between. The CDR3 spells CASSWTDHRDEQFF. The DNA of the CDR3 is TGTGCCAGCAGTTGGACAGATCATAGGGATGAGCAGTTCTTC.

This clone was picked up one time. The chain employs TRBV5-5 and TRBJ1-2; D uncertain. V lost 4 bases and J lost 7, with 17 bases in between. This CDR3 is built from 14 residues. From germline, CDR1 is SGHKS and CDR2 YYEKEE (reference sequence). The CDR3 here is CASSVETEAAGYTF. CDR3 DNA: TGTGCCAGCAGCGTCGAGACGGAGGCGGCTGGCTACACCTTC.

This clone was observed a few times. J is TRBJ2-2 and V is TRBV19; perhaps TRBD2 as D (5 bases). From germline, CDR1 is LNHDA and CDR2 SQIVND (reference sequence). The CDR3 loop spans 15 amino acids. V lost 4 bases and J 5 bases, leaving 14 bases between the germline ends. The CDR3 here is CASSTPAGGTGELFF. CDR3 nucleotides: TGTGCCAGTAGTACCCCCGCAGGAGGTACCGGGGAGCTGTTTTTT.

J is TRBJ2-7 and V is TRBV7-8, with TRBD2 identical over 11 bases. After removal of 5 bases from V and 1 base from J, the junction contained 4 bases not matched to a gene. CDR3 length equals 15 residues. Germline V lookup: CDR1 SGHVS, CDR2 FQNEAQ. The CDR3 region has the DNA TGTGCCAGCAGCCAATTAGCGGGAGGGTCCTACGAGCAGTACTTC. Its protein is CASSQLAGGSYEQYF.

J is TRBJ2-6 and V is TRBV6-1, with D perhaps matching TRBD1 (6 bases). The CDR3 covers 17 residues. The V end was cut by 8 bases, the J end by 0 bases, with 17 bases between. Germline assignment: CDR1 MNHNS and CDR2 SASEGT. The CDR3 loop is CASGASRGLSGANVLTF. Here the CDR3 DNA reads TGTGCCAGCGGTGCGTCCAGGGGCCTCTCTGGGGCCAACGTCCTGACTTTC.

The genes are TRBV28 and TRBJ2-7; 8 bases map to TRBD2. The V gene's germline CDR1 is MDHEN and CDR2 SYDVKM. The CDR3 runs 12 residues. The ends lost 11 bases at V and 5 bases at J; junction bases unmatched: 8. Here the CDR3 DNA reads TGTGCCTCCGGGGGGGGGCTGGACGAGCAGTACTTC. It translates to CASGGGLDEQYF.

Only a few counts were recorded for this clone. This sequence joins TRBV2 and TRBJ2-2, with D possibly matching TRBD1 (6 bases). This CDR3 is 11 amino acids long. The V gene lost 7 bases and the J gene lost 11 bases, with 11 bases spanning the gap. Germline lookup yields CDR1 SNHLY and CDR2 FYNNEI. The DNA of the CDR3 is TGTGCCAGCACCCGGGACATCGAGCTGTTTTTT. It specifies CASTRDIELFF.

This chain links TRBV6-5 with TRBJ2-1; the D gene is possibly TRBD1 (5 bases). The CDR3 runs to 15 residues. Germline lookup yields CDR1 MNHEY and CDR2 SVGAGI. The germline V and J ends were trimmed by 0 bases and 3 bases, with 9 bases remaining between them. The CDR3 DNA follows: TGTGCCAGCAGTTACTCGGTCGACAGCTACAATGAGCAGTTCTTC. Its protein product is CASSYSVDSYNEQFF.

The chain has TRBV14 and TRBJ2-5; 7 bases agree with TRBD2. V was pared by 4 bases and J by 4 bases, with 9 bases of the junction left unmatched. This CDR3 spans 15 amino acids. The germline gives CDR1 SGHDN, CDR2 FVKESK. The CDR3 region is CASSPFGGLRETQYF. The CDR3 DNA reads TGTGCCAGCAGCCCATTCGGGGGGTTAAGAGAGACCCAGTACTTC.

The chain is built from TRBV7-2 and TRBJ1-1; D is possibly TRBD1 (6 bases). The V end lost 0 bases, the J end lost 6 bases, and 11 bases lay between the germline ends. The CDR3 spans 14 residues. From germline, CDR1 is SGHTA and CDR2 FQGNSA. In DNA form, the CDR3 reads TGTGCCAGCAGCTTAGCACAGGGACGGGCTGAAGCTTTCTTT. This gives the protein CASSLAQGRAEAFF.

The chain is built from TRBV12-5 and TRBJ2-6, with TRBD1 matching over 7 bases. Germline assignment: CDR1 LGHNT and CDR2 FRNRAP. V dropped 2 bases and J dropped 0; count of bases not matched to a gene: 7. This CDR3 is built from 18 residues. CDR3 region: CASGLPRQGSSGANVLTF. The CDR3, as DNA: TGTGCTAGTGGTTTGCCGCGACAGGGAAGCTCTGGGGCCAACGTCCTGACTTTC.

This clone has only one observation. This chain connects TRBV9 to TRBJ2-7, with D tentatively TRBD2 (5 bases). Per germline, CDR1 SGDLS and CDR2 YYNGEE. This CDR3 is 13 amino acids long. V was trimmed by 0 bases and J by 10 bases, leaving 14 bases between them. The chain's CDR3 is CASSVEGAGFQYF. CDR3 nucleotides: TGTGCCAGCAGCGTAGAGGGTGCGGGTTTTCAGTACTTC.

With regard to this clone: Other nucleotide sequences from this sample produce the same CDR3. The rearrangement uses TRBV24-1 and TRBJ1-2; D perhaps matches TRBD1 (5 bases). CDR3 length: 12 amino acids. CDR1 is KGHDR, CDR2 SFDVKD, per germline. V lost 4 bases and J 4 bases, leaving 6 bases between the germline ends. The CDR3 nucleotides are TGTGCCACCAGTGACGGGGGCTATGGCTACACCTTC. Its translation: CATSDGGYGYTF.

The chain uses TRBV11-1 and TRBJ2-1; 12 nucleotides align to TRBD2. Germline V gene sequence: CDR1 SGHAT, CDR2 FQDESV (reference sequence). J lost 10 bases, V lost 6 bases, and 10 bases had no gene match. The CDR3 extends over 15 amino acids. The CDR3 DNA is TGTGCCAGCAGTATTTCACTAGCGGGGGGCCGGGAGCAGTTCTTC. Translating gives CASSISLAGGREQFF.

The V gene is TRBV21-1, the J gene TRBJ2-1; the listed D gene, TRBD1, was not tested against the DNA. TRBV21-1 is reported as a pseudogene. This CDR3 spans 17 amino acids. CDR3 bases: TGTGCCAGCAGGCTAAGGCCGGACAGGGAAAACTACAATGAGCAGTTCTTC. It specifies CASRLRPDRENYNEQFF.

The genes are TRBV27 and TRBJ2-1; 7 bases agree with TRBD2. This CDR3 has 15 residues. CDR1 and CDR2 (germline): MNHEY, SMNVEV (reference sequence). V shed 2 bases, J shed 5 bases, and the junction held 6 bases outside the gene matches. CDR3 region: CASSLRLAVNNEQFF. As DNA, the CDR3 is TGTGCCAGCAGTTTAAGGCTAGCGGTAAACAATGAGCAGTTCTTC.

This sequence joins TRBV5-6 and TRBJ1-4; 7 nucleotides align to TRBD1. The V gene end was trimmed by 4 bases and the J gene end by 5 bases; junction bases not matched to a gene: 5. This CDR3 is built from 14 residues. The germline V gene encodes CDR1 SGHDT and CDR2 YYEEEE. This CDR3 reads CASSKGTENEKLFF. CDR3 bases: TGTGCCAGCAGCAAGGGGACAGAAAATGAAAAACTGTTTTTT.

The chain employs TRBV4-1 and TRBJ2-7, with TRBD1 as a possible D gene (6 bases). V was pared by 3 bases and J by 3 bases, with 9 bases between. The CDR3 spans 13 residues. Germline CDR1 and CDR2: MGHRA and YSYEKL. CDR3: CASSQRDNYEQYF. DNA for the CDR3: TGCGCCAGCAGCCAGAGGGACAACTACGAGCAGTACTTC.